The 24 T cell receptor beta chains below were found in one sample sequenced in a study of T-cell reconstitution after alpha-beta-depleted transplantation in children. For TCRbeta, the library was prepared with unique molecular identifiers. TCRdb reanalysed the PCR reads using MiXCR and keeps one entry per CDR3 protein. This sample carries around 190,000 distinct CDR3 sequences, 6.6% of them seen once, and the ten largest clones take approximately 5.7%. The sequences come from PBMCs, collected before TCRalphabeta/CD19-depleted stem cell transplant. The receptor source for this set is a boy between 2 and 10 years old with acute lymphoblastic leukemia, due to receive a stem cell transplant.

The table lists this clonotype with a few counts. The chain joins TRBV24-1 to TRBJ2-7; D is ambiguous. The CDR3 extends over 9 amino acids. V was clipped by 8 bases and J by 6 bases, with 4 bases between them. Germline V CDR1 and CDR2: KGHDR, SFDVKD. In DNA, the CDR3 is TGTGCCACCAATGTCGAGCAGTACTTC. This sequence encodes CATNVEQYF.

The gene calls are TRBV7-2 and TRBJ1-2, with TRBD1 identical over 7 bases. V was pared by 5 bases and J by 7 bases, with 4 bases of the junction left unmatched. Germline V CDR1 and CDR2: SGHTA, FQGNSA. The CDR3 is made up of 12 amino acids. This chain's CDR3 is CASSKTGFGYTF. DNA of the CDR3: TGTGCCAGCAGCAAGACAGGGTTTGGCTACACCTTC.

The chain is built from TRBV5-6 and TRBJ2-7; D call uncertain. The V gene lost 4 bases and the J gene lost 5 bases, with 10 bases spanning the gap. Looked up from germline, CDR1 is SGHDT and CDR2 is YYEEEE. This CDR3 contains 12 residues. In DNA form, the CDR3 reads TGTGCCAGCAGCCCAGGACGGCACGAGCAGTACTTC. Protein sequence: CASSPGRHEQYF.

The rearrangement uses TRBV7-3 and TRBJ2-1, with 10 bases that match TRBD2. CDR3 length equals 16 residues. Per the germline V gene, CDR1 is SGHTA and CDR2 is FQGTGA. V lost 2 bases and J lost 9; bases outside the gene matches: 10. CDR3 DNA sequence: TGTGCCAGCAGCTTAGGGGCCAGCGGGGGGGCTAGTGAGCAGTTCTTC. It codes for CASSLGASGGASEQFF.

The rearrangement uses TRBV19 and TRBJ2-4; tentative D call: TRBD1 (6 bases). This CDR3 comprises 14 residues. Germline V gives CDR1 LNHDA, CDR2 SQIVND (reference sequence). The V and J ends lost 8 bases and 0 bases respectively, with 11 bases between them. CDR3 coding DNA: TGTGCCAGTGGACAGACACTAGCCAAAAACATTCAGTACTTC. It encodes CASGQTLAKNIQYF.

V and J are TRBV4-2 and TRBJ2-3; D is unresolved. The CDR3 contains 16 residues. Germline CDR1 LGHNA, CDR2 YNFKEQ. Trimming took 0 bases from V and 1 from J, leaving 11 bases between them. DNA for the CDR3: TGTGCCAGCAGCCAAGAAATAGCATTAGGCACAGATACGCAGTATTTT. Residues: CASSQEIALGTDTQYF.

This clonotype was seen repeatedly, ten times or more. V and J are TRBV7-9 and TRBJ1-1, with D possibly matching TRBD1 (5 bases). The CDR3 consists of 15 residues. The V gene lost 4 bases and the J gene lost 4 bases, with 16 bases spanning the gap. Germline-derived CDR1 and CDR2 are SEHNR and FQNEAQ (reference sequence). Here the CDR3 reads CASSSIQEELTEAFF. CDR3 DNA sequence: TGTGCCAGCAGCTCGATACAGGAAGAACTCACTGAAGCTTTCTTT.

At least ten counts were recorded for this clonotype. For the CDR3, the DNA is TGTGCCAGCAGTCAGGACAAGAGCAATCAGCCCCAGCATTTT. Encoded protein: CASSQDKSNQPQHF. This chain uses TRBV12-3 or TRBV12-4 with TRBJ1-5, with D possibly TRBD1 on 5 matching bases. This CDR3 is built from 14 residues. Trimming removed 5 bases at V and 1 base at J, with 9 bases between.

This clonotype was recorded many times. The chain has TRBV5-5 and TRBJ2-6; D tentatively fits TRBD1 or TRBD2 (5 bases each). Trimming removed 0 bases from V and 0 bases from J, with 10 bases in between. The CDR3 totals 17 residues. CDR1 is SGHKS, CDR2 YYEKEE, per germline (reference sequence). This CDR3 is CASSLAGTHSGANVLTF. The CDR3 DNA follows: TGTGCCAGCAGCTTGGCTGGGACGCACTCTGGGGCCAACGTCCTGACTTTC.

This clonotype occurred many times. The CDR3 here is CSARALKARGLEQFF. The DNA for the CDR3 is TGCAGTGCTAGAGCCCTGAAAGCTAGGGGGTTGGAGCAGTTCTTC. The chain combines TRBV20-1 with TRBJ2-1; perhaps TRBD1 as D (6 bases). With 1 base removed from V and 10 bases from J, the gap between germline ends came to 20 bases. Per germline, CDR1 DFQATT and CDR2 SNEGSKA (reference sequence). This CDR3 comprises 15 residues.

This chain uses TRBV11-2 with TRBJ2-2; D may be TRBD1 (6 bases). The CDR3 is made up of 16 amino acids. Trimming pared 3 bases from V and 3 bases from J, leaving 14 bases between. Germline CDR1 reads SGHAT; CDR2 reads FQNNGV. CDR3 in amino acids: CASSLGTPVHTGELFF. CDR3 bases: TGTGCCAGCAGCTTGGGGACACCCGTGCACACCGGGGAGCTGTTTTTT.

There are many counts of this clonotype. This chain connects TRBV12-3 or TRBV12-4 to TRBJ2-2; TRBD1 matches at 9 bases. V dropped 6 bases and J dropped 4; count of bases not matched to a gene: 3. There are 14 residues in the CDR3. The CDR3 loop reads CASSRDRATGELFF. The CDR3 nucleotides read TGTGCCAGCAGCCGGGACAGGGCCACCGGGGAGCTGTTTTTT.

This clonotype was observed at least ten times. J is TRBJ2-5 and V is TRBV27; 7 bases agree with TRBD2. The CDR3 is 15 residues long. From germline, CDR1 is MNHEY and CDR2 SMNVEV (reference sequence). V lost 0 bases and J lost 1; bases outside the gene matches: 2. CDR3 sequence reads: CASSLSQRGQETQYF. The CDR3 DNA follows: TGTGCCAGCAGTTTATCGCAGCGGGGCCAAGAGACCCAGTACTTC.

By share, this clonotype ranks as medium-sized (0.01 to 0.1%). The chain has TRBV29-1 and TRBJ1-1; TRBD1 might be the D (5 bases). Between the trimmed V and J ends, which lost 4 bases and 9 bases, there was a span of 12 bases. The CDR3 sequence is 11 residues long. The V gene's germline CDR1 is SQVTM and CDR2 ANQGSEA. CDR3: CSVGDGWKAFF. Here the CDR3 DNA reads TGCAGCGTTGGGGACGGATGGAAAGCTTTCTTT.

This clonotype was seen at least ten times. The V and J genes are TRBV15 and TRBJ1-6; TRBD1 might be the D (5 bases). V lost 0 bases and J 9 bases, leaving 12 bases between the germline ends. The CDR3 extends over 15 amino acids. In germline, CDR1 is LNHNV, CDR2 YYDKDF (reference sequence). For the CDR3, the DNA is TGTGCCACCAGCAGAGACGCAGGGAAGGGTTCACCCCTCCACTTT. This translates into CATSRDAGKGSPLHF.

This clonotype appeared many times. CDR3 region: CASSGRVGTEAFF. As DNA, the CDR3 is TGTGCCAGCAGCGGACGTGTTGGGACTGAAGCTTTCTTT. V gene TRBV2 combines with J gene TRBJ1-1; no definite D call. The CDR3 totals 13 residues. CDR1 and CDR2 (germline): SNHLY, FYNNEI. Trimming removed 6 bases at V and 5 bases at J, with 13 bases between.

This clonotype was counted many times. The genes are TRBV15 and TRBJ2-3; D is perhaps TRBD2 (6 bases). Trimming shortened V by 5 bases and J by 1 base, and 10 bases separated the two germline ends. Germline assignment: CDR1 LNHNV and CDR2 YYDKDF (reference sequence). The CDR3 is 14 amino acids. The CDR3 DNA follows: TGTGCCACCAGCTCCGGGGGAGGCACAGATACGCAGTATTTT. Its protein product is CATSSGGGTDTQYF. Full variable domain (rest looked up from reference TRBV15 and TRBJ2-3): DAMVIQNPRYQVTQFGKPVTLSCSQTLNHNVMYWYQQKSSQAPKLLFHYYDKDFNNEADTPDNFQSRRPNTSFCFLDIRSPGLGDTAMYLCATSSGGGTDTQYFGPGTRLTVL.

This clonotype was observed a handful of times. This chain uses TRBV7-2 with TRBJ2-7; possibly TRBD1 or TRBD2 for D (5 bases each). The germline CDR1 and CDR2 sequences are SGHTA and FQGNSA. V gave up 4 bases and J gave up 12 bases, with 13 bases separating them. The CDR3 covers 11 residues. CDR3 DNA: TGTGCCAGCAGCTCCGGGACCGCCCGGTACTTC. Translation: CASSSGTARYF.

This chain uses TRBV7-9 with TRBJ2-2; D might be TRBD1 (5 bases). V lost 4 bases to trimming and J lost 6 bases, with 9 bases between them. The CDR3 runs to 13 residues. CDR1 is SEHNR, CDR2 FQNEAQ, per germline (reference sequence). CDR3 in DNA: TGTGCCAGCAGCTCCCTAGGGGCCGGGGAGCTGTTTTTT. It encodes CASSSLGAGELFF.

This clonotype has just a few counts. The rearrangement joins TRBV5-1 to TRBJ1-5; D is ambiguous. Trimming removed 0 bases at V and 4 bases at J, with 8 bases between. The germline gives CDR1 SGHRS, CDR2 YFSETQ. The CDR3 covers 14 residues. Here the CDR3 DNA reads TGCGCCAGCAGCTTGGAGCCGGGGAATCAGCCCCAGCATTTT. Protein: CASSLEPGNQPQHF.

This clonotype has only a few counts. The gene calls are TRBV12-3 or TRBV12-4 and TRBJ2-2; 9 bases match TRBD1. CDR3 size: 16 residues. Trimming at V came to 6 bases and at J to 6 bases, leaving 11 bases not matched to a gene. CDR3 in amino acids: CASRGHGQGFSGELFF. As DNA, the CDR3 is TGTGCCAGCAGGGGACATGGACAGGGGTTTTCCGGGGAGCTGTTTTTT.

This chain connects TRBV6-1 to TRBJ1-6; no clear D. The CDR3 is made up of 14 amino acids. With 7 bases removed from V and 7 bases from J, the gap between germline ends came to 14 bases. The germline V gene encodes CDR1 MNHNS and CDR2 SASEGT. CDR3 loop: CASTLRAPNSPLHF. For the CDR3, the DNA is TGTGCCAGCACCCTTCGGGCCCCAAATTCACCCCTCCACTTT.

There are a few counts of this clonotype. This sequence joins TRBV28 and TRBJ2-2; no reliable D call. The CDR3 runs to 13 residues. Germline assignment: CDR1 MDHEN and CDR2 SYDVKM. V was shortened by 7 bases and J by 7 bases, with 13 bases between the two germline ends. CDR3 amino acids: CASTLGKVGELFF. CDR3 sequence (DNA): TGTGCCAGCACCCTAGGAAAAGTCGGGGAGCTGTTTTTT. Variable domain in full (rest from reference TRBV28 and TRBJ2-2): DVKVTQSSRYLVKRTGEKVFLECVQDMDHENMFWYRQDPGLGLRLIYFSYDVKMKEKGDIPEGYSVSREKKERFSLILESASTNQTSMYLCASTLGKVGELFFGEGSRLTVL.

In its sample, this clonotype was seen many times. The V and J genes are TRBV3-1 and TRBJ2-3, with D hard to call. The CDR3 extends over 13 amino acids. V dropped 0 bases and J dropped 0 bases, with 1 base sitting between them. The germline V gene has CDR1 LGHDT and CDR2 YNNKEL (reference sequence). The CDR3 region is CASSQDSTDTQYF. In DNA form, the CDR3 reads TGTGCCAGCAGCCAAGACAGCACAGATACGCAGTATTTT.